A selection of T cell receptor beta chains follows, all from one sample in a study of T-cell reconstitution after alpha-beta-depleted transplantation in children. TCRdb used MiXCR to reprocess the PCR reads, holding one entry per CDR3 protein. The table has some 130,000 distinct CDR3 sequences, 8.5% to 10% seen once. Sequencing was performed on PBMCs, mostly from graft donor cells, taken 180 days after TCRalphabeta/CD19-depleted stem cell transplant. These receptors originate from a girl under three years old who had a stem cell transplant for combined immunodeficiency, so the T cells may come from the graft donor. Each CDR3 is given with its conserved first and last residue. A D gene is named only where the DNA matches it firmly. Size is stated for part of the rows, as once, few or many counts, or as a class when the clone is expanded.

j_call,d_call,v_call,cdr3_length,clone_size,cdr3_aa,cdr3_nt
TRBJ2-3,TRBD2,TRBV11-2,16,few,CASSLDLAGGEDTQYF,TGTGCCAGCAGCTTAGATCTAGCGGGAGGGGAAGATACGCAGTATTTT
TRBJ1-1,NA,TRBV29-1,13,few,CSAVQGMNTEAFF,TGCAGCGCCGTACAGGGCATGAACACTGAAGCTTTCTTT
TRBJ2-6,NA,TRBV7-6,18,few,CASSLALGHPSGANVLTF,TGTGCCAGCAGCTTAGCGCTGGGACACCCCTCTGGGGCCAACGTCCTGACTTTC
TRBJ2-1,TRBD2,TRBV6-5,18,few,CASSRDSQWGGSYNEQFF,TGTGCCAGCAGTCGGGACTCTCAATGGGGCGGGAGCTACAATGAGCAGTTCTTC
TRBJ2-1,TRBD1,TRBV15,16,NA,CATSRDSPTGSNEQFF,TGTGCCACCAGCAGAGATAGTCCGACAGGGTCCAATGAGCAGTTCTTC
TRBJ2-3,NA,TRBV20-1,12,few,CSVRDGSHTQYF,TGCAGTGTCCGAGACGGCAGCCATACGCAGTATTTT
TRBJ2-5,TRBD2,TRBV29-1,13,NA,CSAMTGGLETQYF,TGCAGCGCTATGACGGGAGGGTTAGAGACCCAGTACTTC
TRBJ2-7,TRBD2,TRBV20-1,14,NA,CSAGRTSGTYEQYF,TGCAGTGCCGGAAGGACTAGCGGTACCTACGAGCAGTACTTC
TRBJ2-7,NA,TRBV7-2,14,NA,CASSLGEYGYEQYF,TGTGCCAGCAGCTTAGGAGAGTATGGCTACGAGCAGTACTTC
TRBJ2-3,TRBD1,TRBV4-2,20,few,CASSPSPLRVNRDRADTQYF,TGTGCCAGCAGCCCTTCCCCCCTTCGGGTTAATAGGGACAGGGCCGATACGCAGTATTTT
TRBJ2-7,NA,TRBV20-1,12,many,CSARQDSYEQYF,TGCAGTGCTCGCCAAGACAGCTACGAGCAGTACTTC
TRBJ2-3,TRBD1,TRBV20-1,14,NA,CSAGQGAGTDTQYF,TGCAGTGCGGGACAGGGCGCGGGCACAGATACGCAGTATTTT
TRBJ2-7,TRBD2,TRBV7-6,17,many,CASSLRVAGGESYEQYF,TGTGCCAGCAGCTTGAGGGTAGCGGGAGGAGAGTCCTACGAGCAGTACTTC
TRBJ1-5,TRBD1,TRBV19,14,NA,CASTSGQSNQPQHF,TGTGCCAGTACCTCGGGACAGAGCAATCAGCCCCAGCATTTT
TRBJ2-3,NA,TRBV5-6,15,NA,CASSLEGSLTDTQYF,TGTGCCAGCAGCTTGGAAGGGTCCCTCACAGATACGCAGTATTTT
TRBJ2-7,NA,TRBV20-1,14,few,CSARDREGHYEQYF,TGCAGTGCTAGAGATCGGGAAGGGCACTACGAGCAGTACTTC
TRBJ1-1,TRBD1,TRBV5-1,14,few,CASSQRQGVTEAFF,TGCGCCAGCAGCCAACGACAGGGTGTTACTGAAGCTTTCTTT
TRBJ2-1,NA,TRBV7-8,15,NA,CASSLEVLAYNEQFF,TGTGCCAGCAGCTTAGAGGTACTAGCTTACAATGAGCAGTTCTTC
TRBJ2-5,NA,TRBV5-1,15,NA,CASSLAERVGKTQYF,TGCGCCAGCAGCTTGGCGGAGCGGGTTGGGAAGACCCAGTACTTC
TRBJ2-3,NA,TRBV5-1,13,few,CASSLDTTDTQYF,TGCGCCAGCAGCTTGGACACCACAGATACGCAGTATTTT
TRBJ1-1,NA,TRBV9,13,NA,CASSVWGETEAFF,TGTGCCAGCAGCGTTTGGGGGGAGACTGAAGCTTTCTTT
TRBJ2-7,NA,TRBV25-1,13,few,CASRDNIFYEQYF,TGTGCCAGCAGGGACAACATCTTCTACGAGCAGTACTTC
TRBJ1-5,NA,TRBV6-2/TRBV6-3,12,few,CASKGQNQPQHF,TGTGCCAGCAAGGGACAAAATCAGCCCCAGCATTTT
TRBJ2-3,TRBD2,TRBV7-2,15,many,CASSLVAGDVDTQYF,TGTGCCAGCAGCTTAGTGGCGGGAGATGTAGATACGCAGTATTTT
TRBJ2-3,TRBD2,TRBV20-1,14,few,CSARASGITDTQYF,TGCAGTGCTAGGGCTAGCGGGATCACAGATACGCAGTATTTT
TRBJ2-3,NA,TRBV29-1,15,few,CSVEELRSSTDTQYF,TGCAGCGTTGAAGAATTGCGGAGCAGCACAGATACGCAGTATTTT
TRBJ2-1,TRBD1,TRBV12-3/TRBV12-4,14,NA,CASSPRTGWNEQFF,TGTGCCAGCAGTCCCCGGACAGGGTGGAATGAGCAGTTCTTC
TRBJ1-6,NA,TRBV12-3/TRBV12-4,15,NA,CASSLGVGYNSPLHF,TGTGCCAGCAGTTTAGGAGTAGGCTATAATTCACCCCTCCACTTT
TRBJ2-5,NA,TRBV6-8,14,few,CASSYESVQETQYF,TGTGCCAGCAGTTACGAGAGCGTCCAAGAGACCCAGTACTTC
TRBJ2-1,NA,TRBV7-9,15,few,CASDRRGTTYNEQFF,TGTGCCAGCGACCGCAGGGGAACAACCTACAATGAGCAGTTCTTC
TRBJ2-3,TRBD2,TRBV3-1,16,few,CASSPRLARGPDTQYF,TGTGCCAGCAGCCCCCGACTAGCGCGGGGTCCAGATACGCAGTATTTT
TRBJ2-7,TRBD2,TRBV7-2,15,NA,CASSLTAGGYYEQYF,TGTGCCAGCAGCTTAACAGCGGGAGGTTACTACGAGCAGTACTTC
TRBJ2-1,TRBD2,TRBV19,14,few,CASSQTSANNEQFF,TGTGCCAGTAGTCAGACTAGCGCAAACAATGAGCAGTTCTTC
TRBJ1-6,TRBD1,TRBV28,16,many,CASSLIRGQGASPLHF,TGTGCCAGCAGTCTCATAAGGGGACAGGGGGCATCACCCCTCCACTTT
TRBJ2-1,NA,TRBV20-1,12,few,CSARGQGSEQFF,TGCAGTGCTAGAGGTCAGGGGAGTGAGCAGTTCTTC
TRBJ2-3,NA,TRBV7-3,14,few,CASSLQGNGDTQYF,TGTGCCAGCAGCTTACAGGGGAACGGCGATACGCAGTATTTT
TRBJ2-1,NA,TRBV5-1,12,few,CASSTLGSREFF,TGCGCCAGCAGCACGCTGGGGAGCCGAGAGTTCTTC
TRBJ2-2,TRBD1,TRBV18,16,NA,CASSPRTGSNTGELFF,TGTGCCAGCTCACCACGGACAGGGTCCAACACCGGGGAGCTGTTTTTT
TRBJ1-2,NA,TRBV29-1,15,NA,CSVEAIRGGAGGYTF,TGCAGCGTTGAGGCGATCCGAGGGGGGGCGGGAGGCTACACCTTC
TRBJ1-6,NA,TRBV20-1,13,NA,CSARGPGISPLHF,TGCAGTGCTAGGGGGCCAGGGATATCACCCCTCCACTTT
TRBJ2-3,NA,TRBV5-5,11,few,CASSFPDTQYF,TGTGCCAGCAGCTTCCCAGATACGCAGTATTTT
TRBJ2-7,NA,TRBV15,15,few,CATSRTTEPGVEQYF,TGTGCCACCAGCAGAACTACAGAGCCCGGAGTCGAGCAGTACTTC
TRBJ2-7,TRBD2,TRBV27,16,many,CASTLLAGGPGSEQYF,TGTGCCAGCACCTTATTAGCGGGGGGCCCGGGAAGCGAGCAGTACTTC
TRBJ2-7,NA,TRBV3-1,17,NA,CASCQEGVAFSSYEQYF,TGTGCCAGCTGCCAAGAAGGGGTAGCTTTCAGCTCCTACGAGCAGTACTTC
TRBJ1-1,NA,TRBV11-2,14,NA,CASREGGLNTEAFF,TGTGCCAGCAGGGAGGGGGGCTTGAACACTGAAGCTTTCTTT
TRBJ2-7,NA,TRBV4-3,13,NA,CASSQAKEGEQYF,TGCGCCAGCAGCCAAGCAAAGGAGGGCGAGCAGTACTTC
TRBJ2-7,NA,TRBV5-1,12,few,CASSFANTEQYF,TGCGCCAGCAGCTTCGCCAATACGGAGCAGTACTTC